The 24 T cell receptor beta chains below were found in one sample sequenced in a study of identical twins. TCRdb re-called the 5' RACE reads with MiXCR, one entry per CDR3 protein. Seen here are around 340,000 distinct CDR3 sequences, roughly an eighth observed once, and the top ten hold 6% to 9%. Another study also made use of these data, one on yellow fever vaccine responses in identical twins.

Sequences were obtained from CD8+ T cells sorted from blood. The receptors here all came from a young woman in good health.

The V and J genes are TRBV24-1 and TRBJ2-4; D is uncertain. CDR1 KGHDR and CDR2 SFDVKD come from the germline V gene. V lost 2 bases and J lost 8, with 6 bases in between. The CDR3 has 12 residues. In DNA form, the CDR3 reads TGTGCCACCAGTGATTCTCGGGACATTCAGTACTTC. Its translation is CATSDSRDIQYF.

The CDR3 region has the DNA TGTGCCAGCAGCTTTACAGGGCTAGACACCGGGGAGCTGTTTTTT. Amino acids: CASSFTGLDTGELFF. The chain links TRBV13 to TRBJ2-2, with a tentative D call TRBD1 (6 bases). The CDR3 length is 15 residues. Trimming stripped 3 bases from V and 3 bases from J, with 11 bases between. The germline gives CDR1 PRHDT, CDR2 FYEKMQ (reference sequence).

This clonotype was counted many times. The CDR3 loop is CASSPSGPMGGDGYTF. The CDR3 bases are TGCGCCAGCAGCCCATCCGGCCCGATGGGGGGCGATGGCTACACCTTC. The chain uses TRBV5-1 and TRBJ1-2, with a weak D call TRBD1 (6 bases). V was pared by 4 bases and J by 6 bases, with 22 bases between. This CDR3 region has 16 residues. In germline, CDR1 is SGHRS, CDR2 YFSETQ. The full variable domain, with the rest looked up from reference TRBV5-1 and TRBJ1-2, is KAGVTQTPRYLIKTRGQQVTLSCSPISGHRSVSWYQQTPGQGLQFLFEYFSETQRNKGNFPGRFSGRQFSNSRSEMNVSTLELGDSALYLCASSPSGPMGGDGYTFGSGTRLTVV.

The chain employs TRBV24-1 and TRBJ2-1, with 8 positions matching TRBD2. Per the germline V gene, CDR1 is KGHDR and CDR2 is SFDVKD. The CDR3 is 17 amino acids. V was pared by 6 bases and J by 3 bases, with 12 bases of the junction left unmatched. As DNA, the CDR3 is TGTGCCACCAGTTGGGGCCAGTCCAGCGGGAGCTACAATGAGCAGTTCTTC. Translated, it gives CATSWGQSSGSYNEQFF.

This clonotype has only a few counts. The chain couples TRBV27 to TRBJ2-3; the D gene could be TRBD1 or TRBD2 (5 bases each). V lost 6 bases, J lost 10 bases, and 20 bases lay in between. The CDR3 totals 14 residues. From germline, CDR1 is MNHEY and CDR2 SMNVEV (reference sequence). The CDR3 sequence: CASSPMGPASAQYF. DNA of the CDR3: TGTGCCAGCAGCCCCATGGGACCTGCCAGTGCGCAGTATTTT.

This clonotype was picked up a small number of times. The V gene is TRBV7-6, the J gene TRBJ1-2; D is unclear. The V gene lost 1 base and the J gene lost 6 bases, with 6 bases spanning the gap. The CDR3 is made up of 12 amino acids. Germline V lookup: CDR1 SGHVS, CDR2 FNYEAQ. The CDR3 nucleotides read TGTGCCAGCAGCTTAGAGGGAGATGGCTACACCTTC. Protein sequence: CASSLEGDGYTF.

This sequence joins TRBV11-2 and TRBJ2-5; the match to TRBD2 covers 13 bases. Germline V gene data show CDR1 as SGHAT and CDR2 as FQNNGV. The CDR3 has 17 amino acids. Unmatched junction bases numbered 7, after V lost 1 base and J lost 5 bases. The DNA for the CDR3 is TGTGCCAGCAGCTTAGGGCGACTAGCGGGAGGTCGGGAGACCCAGTACTTC. Translation: CASSLGRLAGGRETQYF.

This clonotype was observed a handful of times. The chain links TRBV10-3 to TRBJ2-7; 9 bases line up with TRBD1. With 0 bases clipped from V and 6 bases from J, the junction kept 6 bases outside the gene matches. Germline V gene sequence: CDR1 ENHRY, CDR2 SYGVKD. The CDR3 has 15 residues. The CDR3 protein is CAISESAGTGFEQYF. The CDR3 DNA sequence: TGTGCCATCAGTGAGTCTGCCGGGACAGGGTTCGAGCAGTACTTC.

This clonotype appeared a few times. This rearrangement joins TRBV7-2 to TRBJ1-5; D is undetermined. Germline CDR1 and CDR2: SGHTA and FQGNSA. V lost 5 bases, J lost 1 base, and 12 bases lay in between. There are 15 residues in the CDR3. The CDR3 is CASSATEESNQPQHF. As DNA, the CDR3 is TGTGCCAGCAGCGCCACAGAGGAAAGCAATCAGCCCCAGCATTTT. Variable domain in full (rest from reference TRBV7-2 and TRBJ1-5): GAGVSQSPSNKVTEKGKDVELRCDPISGHTALYWYRQSLGQGLEFLIYFQGNSAPDKSGLPSDRFSAERTGGSVSTLTIQRTQQEDSAVYLCASSATEESNQPQHFGDGTRLSIL.

This clonotype came up many times. The V gene is TRBV20-1, the J gene TRBJ1-1; D is uncertain. CDR1 and CDR2 (germline): DFQATT, SNEGSKA (reference sequence). Trimming pared 3 bases from V and 0 bases from J, leaving 11 bases between. The CDR3 extends over 14 amino acids. The chain's CDR3 is CSASPTGLNTEAFF. CDR3 in DNA: TGCAGTGCTAGTCCGACGGGTTTGAACACTGAAGCTTTCTTT.

This rearrangement joins TRBV19 to TRBJ2-2; D gene unclear. The V gene lost 5 bases and the J gene lost 8 bases, with 15 bases spanning the gap. This CDR3 region has 14 residues. Germline CDR1 is LNHDA and CDR2 is SQIVND (reference sequence). The CDR3 DNA reads as TGTGCCAGTAGTGGCTTATTGGGGTCTGGGGAGCTGTTTTTT. Its protein is CASSGLLGSGELFF. Full variable domain (rest looked up from reference TRBV19 and TRBJ2-2): DGGITQSPKYLFRKEGQNVTLSCEQNLNHDAMYWYRQDPGQGLRLIYYSQIVNDFQKGDIAEGYSVSREKKESFPLTVTSAQKNPTAFYLCASSGLLGSGELFFGEGSRLTVL.

The chain carries TRBV15 and TRBJ2-1, with 15 bases aligning to TRBD2. Germline V gene data show CDR1 as LNHNV and CDR2 as YYDKDF (reference sequence). This CDR3 region has 15 residues. V was pared by 9 bases and J by 7 bases, with 7 bases of the junction left unmatched. The CDR3 DNA is TGTGCCACTCGGACTAGCGGGGGGGCCTGGAATGAGCAGTTCTTC. This encodes CATRTSGGAWNEQFF.

This clonotype was seen at least ten times. The rearrangement uses TRBV2 and TRBJ2-7, with 8 positions matching TRBD2. The CDR3 runs to 13 residues. J was trimmed by 4 bases and V by 3 bases; bases with no gene match: 2. Germline CDR1 SNHLY, CDR2 FYNNEI. The CDR3 loop reads CASSDGLAYEQYF. Written as DNA, the CDR3 is TGTGCCAGCAGTGACGGACTAGCTTACGAGCAGTACTTC.

This clonotype was counted at least ten times. This sequence joins TRBV12-3 or TRBV12-4 and TRBJ2-5, with a possible D match to TRBD1 (7 bases). This CDR3 contains 15 residues. The V end lost 5 bases, the J end lost 0 bases, and 13 bases lay between the germline ends. The CDR3 DNA reads TGTGCCAGCAGTCGGGACAGCGGGTACCAAGAGACCCAGTACTTC. Its protein is CASSRDSGYQETQYF.

This clonotype was counted a few times. The V call is TRBV29-1, the J call TRBJ2-1; either TRBD1 or TRBD2 may supply D (8 bases each). Germline V lookup: CDR1 SQVTM, CDR2 ANQGSEA. This CDR3 has 21 amino acids. V was trimmed by 4 bases and J by 0 bases, leaving 31 bases between them. The CDR3 spells CSVVVTGESSGSTSSYNEQFF. CDR3 sequence (DNA): TGCAGCGTTGTGGTGACAGGGGAATCGAGCGGGAGTACGAGCTCCTACAATGAGCAGTTCTTC.

This clonotype was seen only a few times. The chain links TRBV19 to TRBJ1-2, with D unclear. Trimming left V 7 bases short and J 4 bases short, with 7 bases between. The germline V gene has CDR1 LNHDA and CDR2 SQIVND (reference sequence). The CDR3 extends over 11 amino acids. CDR3 nucleotides: TGTGCCAGTACGAGCACCTATGGCTACACCTTC. Amino acid sequence: CASTSTYGYTF.

The chain carries TRBV7-6 and TRBJ2-5, with TRBD1 identical over 7 bases. The V gene end was trimmed by 5 bases and the J gene end by 2 bases; junction bases not matched to a gene: 11. The CDR3 has 16 residues. Germline assignment: CDR1 SGHVS and CDR2 FNYEAQ. CDR3 sequence (DNA): TGTGCCAGCAGCACTCAGGTTGGACAGGCGCAAGAGACCCAGTACTTC. Translation: CASSTQVGQAQETQYF.

The chain combines TRBV27 with TRBJ2-3; D remains ambiguous. This CDR3 is built from 13 residues. The germline V and J ends were trimmed by 9 bases and 1 base, with 11 bases remaining between them. Per the germline V gene, CDR1 is MNHEY and CDR2 is SMNVEV (reference sequence). This CDR3 is CARGTERTDTQYF. The CDR3 nucleotides are TGTGCCAGAGGTACGGAACGCACAGATACGCAGTATTTT.

The chain employs TRBV9 and TRBJ2-1, with TRBD2 identical over 13 bases. J gave up 10 bases and V 0 bases, and 7 bases lay outside the gene matches. The CDR3 runs to 16 residues. CDR1 SGDLS and CDR2 YYNGEE come from the germline V gene. CDR3 in amino acids: CASSVGGLAGLGEQFF. DNA of the CDR3: TGTGCCAGCAGCGTAGGGGGACTAGCGGGATTGGGGGAGCAGTTCTTC.

This sequence joins TRBV27 and TRBJ2-1; D is unresolved. The CDR3 totals 14 residues. From germline, CDR1 is MNHEY and CDR2 SMNVEV (reference sequence). Trimming removed 5 bases from V and 0 bases from J, with 8 bases in between. CDR3 residues: CASSMGGSYNEQFF. The CDR3 DNA follows: TGTGCCAGCAGTATGGGTGGCTCCTACAATGAGCAGTTCTTC.

The chain uses TRBV28 and TRBJ2-3; no clear D. Germline CDR1 and CDR2: MDHEN and SYDVKM. This CDR3 region has 12 residues. Trimming cost V 5 bases and J 4 bases, with 7 bases left between them. This CDR3 reads CASSEGADTQYF. CDR3 DNA: TGTGCCAGCAGTGAAGGTGCAGATACGCAGTATTTT.

This clonotype was seen ten or more times. This chain joins TRBV7-9 and TRBJ2-3; 9 bases match TRBD1. The length of the CDR3 is 14 residues. J was trimmed by 4 bases and V by 1 base; bases with no gene match: 0. Germline loops: CDR1 SEHNR, CDR2 FQNEAQ (reference sequence). The CDR3 nucleotides read TGTGCCAGCAGCTTAGGGACAGGGGCAGATACGCAGTATTTT. Residues: CASSLGTGADTQYF.

The chain links TRBV6-2 or TRBV6-3 to TRBJ2-5; TRBD1 aligns across 7 bases. The length of the CDR3 is 16 residues. From germline, CDR1 is MNHEY and CDR2 SVGEGT. Unmatched junction bases numbered 8, after V lost 2 bases and J lost 2 bases. CDR3 DNA sequence: TGTGCCAGCAGTTACATCCCCGGGACAGATCAAGAGACCCAGTACTTC. Translating gives CASSYIPGTDQETQYF.

This clonotype was counted between two and nine times. The genes are TRBV12-3 or TRBV12-4 and TRBJ2-3; 10 nucleotides agree with TRBD2. The CDR3 length is 17 residues. Unmatched junction bases numbered 9, after V lost 4 bases and J lost 2 bases. CDR3 loop: CASSYPQRGGNTDTQYF. CDR3 DNA: TGTGCCAGCAGTTATCCCCAGCGGGGGGGGAACACAGATACGCAGTATTTT.